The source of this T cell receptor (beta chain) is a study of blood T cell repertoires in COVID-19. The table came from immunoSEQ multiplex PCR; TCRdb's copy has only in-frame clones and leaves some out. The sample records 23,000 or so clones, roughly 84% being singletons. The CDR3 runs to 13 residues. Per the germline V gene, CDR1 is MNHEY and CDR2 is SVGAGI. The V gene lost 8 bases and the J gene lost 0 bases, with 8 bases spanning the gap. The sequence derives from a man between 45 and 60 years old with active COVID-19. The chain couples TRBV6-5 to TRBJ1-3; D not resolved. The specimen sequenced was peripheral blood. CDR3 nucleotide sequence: TGTGCCAGCTTTAGGAGCTCTGGAAACACCATATATTTT. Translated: CASFRSSGNTIYF.